What follows are 7 T cell receptor beta chains derived from one specimen sequenced in a study of blood T cell repertoires in COVID-19. Here immunoSEQ multiplex PCR was the method, and the copy in TCRdb shows in-frame clones only, minus some. The data show around 300,000 clones, with more than 75% seen just once and about 2.6% held by the top ten. Specimen: PBMCs or T cells enriched from blood (not recorded which). These receptors came from a young woman who had recovered from COVID-19.

This chain links TRBV5-4 with TRBJ2-3, with 7 bases that match TRBD2. The germline V gene has CDR1 SGHNT and CDR2 YYREEE (reference sequence). With V trimmed by 2 bases and J by 1 base, 7 bases remained unmatched. The CDR3 is 16 residues long. CDR3 loop: CASSFGPLAGTDTQYF. The CDR3 region has the DNA TGTGCCAGCAGCTTCGGGCCCCTAGCGGGCACAGATACGCAGTATTTT.

The rearrangement joins TRBV18 to TRBJ2-2; D is possibly TRBD1 (6 bases). V lost 2 bases and J lost 3, with 7 bases in between. The CDR3 runs 14 residues. The germline V gene encodes CDR1 KGHSH and CDR2 LQKENI. The CDR3 DNA sequence: TGTGCCAGCTCACCAAGGACAGACACCGGGGAGCTGTTTTTT. Encoded protein: CASSPRTDTGELFF.

The rearrangement links TRBV28 to TRBJ2-5; TRBD1 is a possible D gene (7 bases). V was pared by 2 bases and J by 4 bases, with 23 bases between. CDR3 length equals 18 residues. Germline V gives CDR1 MDHEN, CDR2 SYDVKM. The CDR3 DNA reads as TGTGCCAGCAGTTTAGCTTCATCCGGCAGGGGGACTGGAGAGACCCAGTACTTC. It specifies CASSLASSGRGTGETQYF.

This rearrangement joins TRBV2 to TRBJ2-7, with D possibly matching TRBD1 (5 bases). Germline V gene data show CDR1 as SNHLY and CDR2 as FYNNEI. Trimming stripped 5 bases from V and 6 bases from J, with 17 bases between. This CDR3 is 14 amino acids long. CDR3 nucleotide sequence: TGTGCCAGCAGTCGTTCAGGGTCTGGGCTCGAGCAGTACTTC. Its protein is CASSRSGSGLEQYF.

The rearrangement joins TRBV28 to TRBJ2-7, with 7 bases lining up with TRBD1. After removal of 9 bases from V and 2 bases from J, the junction contained 7 bases not matched to a gene. The germline gives CDR1 MDHEN, CDR2 SYDVKM. The CDR3 is 13 residues long. The CDR3 loop reads CASQTGAAYEQYF. As DNA, the CDR3 is TGTGCCAGTCAAACAGGGGCCGCCTACGAGCAGTACTTC.

This chain links TRBV2 with TRBJ2-2; 9 bases align to TRBD1. Germline values: CDR1 SNHLY, CDR2 FYNNEI. The length of the CDR3 is 15 residues. The V and J ends lost 11 bases and 4 bases, in that order; junction bases with no gene match: 11. The CDR3 sequence: CAGGTGRLGTGELFF. The CDR3 DNA reads as TGTGCCGGGGGGACAGGGCGGTTAGGCACCGGGGAGCTGTTTTTT.

This sequence joins TRBV5-1 and TRBJ2-6, with 12 bases identical to TRBD1. The germline gives CDR1 SGHRS, CDR2 YFSETQ. This CDR3 is 19 amino acids long. V was pared by 4 bases and J by 0 bases, with 8 bases of the junction left unmatched. This CDR3 reads CASSPWGTGGASGANVLTF. The CDR3 DNA is TGCGCCAGCAGCCCTTGGGGGACAGGGGGCGCCTCTGGGGCCAACGTCCTGACTTTC.